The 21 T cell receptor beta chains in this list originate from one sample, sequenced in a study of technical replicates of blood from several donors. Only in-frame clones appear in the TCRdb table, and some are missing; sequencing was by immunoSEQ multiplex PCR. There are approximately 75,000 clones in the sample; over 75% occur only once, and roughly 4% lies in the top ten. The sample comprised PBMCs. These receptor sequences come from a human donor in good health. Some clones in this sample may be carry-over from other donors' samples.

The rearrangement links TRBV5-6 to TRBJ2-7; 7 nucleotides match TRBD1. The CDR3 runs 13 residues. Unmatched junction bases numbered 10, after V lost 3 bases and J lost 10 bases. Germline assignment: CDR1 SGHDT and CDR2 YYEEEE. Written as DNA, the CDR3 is TGTGCCAGCAGCTACCGACAGGGCGTCAGCCAGTACTTC. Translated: CASSYRQGVSQYF.

The CDR3 here is CATTPGQGRYEQYF. In nucleotides, the CDR3 is TGCGCCACCACCCCTGGACAGGGCAGGTACGAGCAGTACTTC. The V and J genes are TRBV10-1 and TRBJ2-7; 8 bases fit TRBD1. J was trimmed by 4 bases and V by 10 bases; bases with no gene match: 12. Germline loops: CDR1 WNHNN, CDR2 SYGVQD (reference sequence). The CDR3 runs 14 residues.

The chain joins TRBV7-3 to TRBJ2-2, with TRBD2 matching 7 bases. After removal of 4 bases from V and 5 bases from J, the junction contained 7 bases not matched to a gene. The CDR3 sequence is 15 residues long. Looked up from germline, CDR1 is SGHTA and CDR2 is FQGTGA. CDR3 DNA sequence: TGTGCCAGCAGCTGGGAGGGCAAGGGAACCGGGGAGCTGTTTTTT. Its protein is CASSWEGKGTGELFF.

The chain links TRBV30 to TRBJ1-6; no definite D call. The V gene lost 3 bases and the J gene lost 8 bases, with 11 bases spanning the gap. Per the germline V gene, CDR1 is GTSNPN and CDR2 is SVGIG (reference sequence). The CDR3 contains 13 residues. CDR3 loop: CAWSILGDSPLHF. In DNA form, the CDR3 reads TGTGCCTGGAGCATCCTGGGAGATTCACCCCTCCACTTT.

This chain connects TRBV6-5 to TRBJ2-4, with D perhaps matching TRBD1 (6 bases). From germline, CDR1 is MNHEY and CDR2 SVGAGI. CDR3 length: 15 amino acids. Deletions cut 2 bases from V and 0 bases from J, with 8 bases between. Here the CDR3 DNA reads TGTGCCAGCAGTTACAAGGGGGTAGCCAAAAACATTCAGTACTTC. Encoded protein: CASSYKGVAKNIQYF.

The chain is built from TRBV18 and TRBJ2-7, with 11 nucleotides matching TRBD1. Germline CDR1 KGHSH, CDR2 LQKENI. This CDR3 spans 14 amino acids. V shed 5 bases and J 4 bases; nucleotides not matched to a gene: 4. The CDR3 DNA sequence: TGTGCCAGCTCAGCGGGACAGGGGGTGTACGAGCAGTACTTC. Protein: CASSAGQGVYEQYF.

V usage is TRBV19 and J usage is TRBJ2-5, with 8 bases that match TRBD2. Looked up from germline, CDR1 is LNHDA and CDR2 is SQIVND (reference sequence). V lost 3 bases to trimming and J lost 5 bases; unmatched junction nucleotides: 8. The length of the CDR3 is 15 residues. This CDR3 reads CASSITSGGGETQYF. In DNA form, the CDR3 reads TGTGCCAGTAGTATCACTAGCGGTGGTGGGGAGACCCAGTACTTC.

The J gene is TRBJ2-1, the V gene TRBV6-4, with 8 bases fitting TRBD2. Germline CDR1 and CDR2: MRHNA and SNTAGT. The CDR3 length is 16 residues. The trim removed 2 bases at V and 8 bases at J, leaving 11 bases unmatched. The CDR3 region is CASSDGSGGPIYEQFF. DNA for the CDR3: TGTGCCAGCAGTGACGGGTCGGGAGGGCCCATATATGAGCAGTTCTTC.

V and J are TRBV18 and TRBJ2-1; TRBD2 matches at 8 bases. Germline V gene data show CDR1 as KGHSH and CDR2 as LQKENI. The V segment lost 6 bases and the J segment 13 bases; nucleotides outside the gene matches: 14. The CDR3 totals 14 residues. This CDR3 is CASSPPQAGLAQFF. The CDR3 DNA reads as TGTGCCAGCTCGCCCCCTCAAGCAGGACTAGCTCAGTTCTTC.

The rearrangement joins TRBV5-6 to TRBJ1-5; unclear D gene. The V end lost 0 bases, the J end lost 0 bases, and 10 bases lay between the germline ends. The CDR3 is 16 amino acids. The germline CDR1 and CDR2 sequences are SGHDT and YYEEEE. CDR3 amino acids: CASSLAYGDSNQPQHF. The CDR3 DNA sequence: TGTGCCAGCAGCTTGGCCTACGGTGATAGCAATCAGCCCCAGCATTTT.

CDR3 in DNA: TGCGCCAGCAGCTGGGGTTCGGGAACCCTCACTGAAGCTTTCTTT. This gives the protein CASSWGSGTLTEAFF. The chain couples TRBV5-1 to TRBJ1-1, with unresolved D. Germline lookup yields CDR1 SGHRS and CDR2 YFSETQ. Trimming took 3 bases from V and 4 from J, leaving 16 bases between them. The CDR3 runs to 15 residues.

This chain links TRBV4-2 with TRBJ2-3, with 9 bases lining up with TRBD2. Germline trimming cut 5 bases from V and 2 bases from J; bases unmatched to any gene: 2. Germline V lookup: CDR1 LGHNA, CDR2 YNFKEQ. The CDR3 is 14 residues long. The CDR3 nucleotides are TGTGCCAGCAGCGGACTAGCGAACACAGATACGCAGTATTTT. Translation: CASSGLANTDTQYF.

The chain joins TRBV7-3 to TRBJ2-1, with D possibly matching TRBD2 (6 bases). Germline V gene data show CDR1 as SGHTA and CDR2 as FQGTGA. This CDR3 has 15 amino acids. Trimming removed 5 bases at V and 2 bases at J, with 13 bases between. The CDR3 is CASSRIGSTYNEQFF. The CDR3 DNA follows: TGTGCCAGCAGCCGCATCGGGAGCACCTACAATGAGCAGTTCTTC.

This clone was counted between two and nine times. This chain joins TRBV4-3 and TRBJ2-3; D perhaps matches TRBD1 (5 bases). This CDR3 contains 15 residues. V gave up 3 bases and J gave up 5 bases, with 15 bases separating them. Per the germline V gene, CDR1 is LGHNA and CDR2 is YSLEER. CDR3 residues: CASSQTAVDEDTQYF. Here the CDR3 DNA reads TGCGCCAGCAGCCAGACAGCCGTGGATGAAGATACGCAGTATTTT.

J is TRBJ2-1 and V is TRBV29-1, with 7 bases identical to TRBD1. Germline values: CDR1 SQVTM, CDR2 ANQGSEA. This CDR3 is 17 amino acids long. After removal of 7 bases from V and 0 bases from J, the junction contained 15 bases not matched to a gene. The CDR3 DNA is TGCAGCGCCCAAGACAGGGCGATCCGAAGCTCCTACAATGAGCAGTTCTTC. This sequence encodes CSAQDRAIRSSYNEQFF.

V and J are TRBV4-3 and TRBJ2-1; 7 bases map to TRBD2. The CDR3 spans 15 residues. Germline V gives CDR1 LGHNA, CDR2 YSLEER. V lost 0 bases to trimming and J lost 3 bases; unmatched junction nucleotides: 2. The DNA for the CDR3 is TGCGCCAGCAGCCAAGATGGGGGGGTCTACAATGAGCAGTTCTTC. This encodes CASSQDGGVYNEQFF.

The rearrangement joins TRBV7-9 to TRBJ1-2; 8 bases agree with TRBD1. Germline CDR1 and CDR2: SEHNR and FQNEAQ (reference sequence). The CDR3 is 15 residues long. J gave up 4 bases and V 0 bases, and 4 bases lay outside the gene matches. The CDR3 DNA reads TGTGCCAGCAGCTTAGCGCAGGGACAGGTCTATGGCTACACCTTC. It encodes CASSLAQGQVYGYTF.

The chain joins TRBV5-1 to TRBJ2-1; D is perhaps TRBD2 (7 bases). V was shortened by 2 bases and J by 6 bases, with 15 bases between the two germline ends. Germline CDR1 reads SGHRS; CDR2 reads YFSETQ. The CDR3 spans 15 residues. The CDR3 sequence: CASSFGGGLRNEQFF. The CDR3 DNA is TGCGCCAGCAGCTTTGGGGGGGGGCTGCGCAATGAGCAGTTCTTC.

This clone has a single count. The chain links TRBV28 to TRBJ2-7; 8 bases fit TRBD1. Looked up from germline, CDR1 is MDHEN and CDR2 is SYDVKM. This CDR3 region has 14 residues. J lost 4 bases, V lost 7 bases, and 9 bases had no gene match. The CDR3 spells CASNRQTGEYEQYF. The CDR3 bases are TGTGCCAGCAACAGACAGACAGGGGAGTACGAGCAGTACTTC.

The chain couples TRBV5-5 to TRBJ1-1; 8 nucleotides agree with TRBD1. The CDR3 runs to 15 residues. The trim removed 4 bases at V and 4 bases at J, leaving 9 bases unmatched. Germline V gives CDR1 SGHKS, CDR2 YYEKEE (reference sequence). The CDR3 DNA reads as TGTGCCAGCAGCCGTACGACAGGGGCGGTCACTGAAGCTTTCTTT. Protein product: CASSRTTGAVTEAFF.

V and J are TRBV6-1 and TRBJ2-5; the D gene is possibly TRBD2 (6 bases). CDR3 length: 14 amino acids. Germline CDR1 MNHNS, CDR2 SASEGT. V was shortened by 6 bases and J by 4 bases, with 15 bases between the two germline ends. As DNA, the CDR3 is TGTGCCAGCAGGTCCTTACTAGCTGGAGAGACCCAGTACTTC. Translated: CASRSLLAGETQYF.